This record concerns one T cell receptor beta chain sequence. The target of this receptor is not known. The record has no base qualities; no much larger clone is one base away. The data are from a study of T cells in Graves' hyperthyroidism and ophthalmopathy (dated by TCRdb to the late 2010s). At the level of the whole study: Peripheral blood samples were taken at the time of initial diagnosis, prior to any treatment. To identify distinguishing TCR V-J signatures, a discovery cohort of about 95 patients was used, comprising 43 with Graves' ophthalmopathy and around 60 with stable Graves' hyperthyroidism. Prospective prediction of ophthalmopathy was tested in an independent validation cohort of 18 to 20 hyperthyroidism patients and 17 patients who later progressed to ophthalmopathy. The approximately 90 discovery patients were divided at random into training and test sets in a 7:3 ratio. The study also compared thyroid tissue and blood T-cell repertoires from roughly 6 Graves' hyperthyroidism patients. Following sampling, methimazole starting at 30 mg daily was given to hyperthyroidism patients, and high-dose intravenous methylprednisolone was given to ophthalmopathy patients. The paper describes TCR Vbeta CDR3 sequencing of some 130 peripheral blood samples, made up of 43 ophthalmopathy patients, 70 to 80 hyperthyroidism patients and 17 progressor patients. General findings and caveats noted by the study authors: In cross-validation, a model built on a 13 V-J signature told ophthalmopathy apart from stable hyperthyroidism with 87.88% sensitivity and about 81% specificity, and in testing the same model reached 80%/75%. Sample size was not statistically predetermined, and blinding of investigators to group allocation was not performed. Most expanded thyroid clonotypes (frequency above 0.001) were also detected in blood, suggesting blood repertoires may reflect thyroid immune responses. In validation, progression to ophthalmopathy was predicted by the model with almost 71% sensitivity and approximately 78% specificity, a median of roughly six months before onset.

The TCR beta CDR3 regions were amplified from RNA transcripts. The TCR CDR3 was subjected to a first round of RT-PCR using the HTBI primer set and the Qiagen OneStep RT-PCR kit. Libraries were constructed in a second round of multiplex PCR, after which size selection and purification were carried out. The libraries were sequenced on an Illumina HiSeq2000 using paired-end 100 bp reads. The study's own analysis went as follows. SOAPnuke was used to process the raw data, with reads discarded if the reads contained adapters or uncalled bases, had a mean Phred below 15, or lacked an exact constant-primer or identifier match. COPE v1.2.5 was used to merge the high-quality paired reads, and each unique nucleotide sequence was defined as a clonotype. MiTCR v1.1 was used to align the clonotypes against IMGT TRBV, TRBD and TRBJ reference segments. The analysis included only V-J combinations with a frequency above 0.0001, which together covered around 99% of the repertoires. The TCS score was defined as the ratio of F50 (clonal expansion) to E x V (chaos), calculated using BLOSUM62-based TCRdist between CDR3 peptides within each V-J. Welch's t-statistics and random forest reduced around 550 V-J features to roughly 13, which were used in a naive Bayes classifier (R e1071). TCRdb passed the public sequencing reads through fastp at Q25 and MiXCR, retaining productive beta sequences. Rows with one shared CDR3 protein collapse into an entry with the most common genes and DNA. None of the V and J calls come from the authors' own analysis; TCRdb made them. The sample records approximately 520,000 distinct CDR3 sequences, less than 25% of which are singletons. The ten top clones hold 26% of the sample.

Graves' hyperthyroidism was defined as stable when no progression to ophthalmopathy occurred over 18 months of follow-up. Hyperthyroidism patients were aged 18 to 65 years and newly diagnosed, with disease duration of less than 2 months. Any patient with an uncontrolled infection, another autoimmune disease, pregnancy or lactation was excluded. Clinical symptoms, serum thyroxine and TRAb, thyroid ultrasound, and orbital computed tomography formed the basis for the diagnoses. PBMCs were isolated from more than 9 ml of fresh peripheral blood by Ficoll-Paque density gradient centrifugation. Trizol reagent was used to extract total RNA, and RNA quality was then checked on an Agilent 2100 Bioanalyzer. The CDR3 goes from the cysteine to the phenylalanine over 14 residues. Only the CDR3 DNA is retained, 42 bases long and in frame from the first base. The germline V gene provides CDR1 SGHRS and CDR2 YFSETQ. V is reduced by 0 bases and J by 4 bases, leaving a spacing of 10 bases between them.

The clonotype was recovered from a man in his late teens or twenties with Graves' hyperthyroidism. The rearrangement combines TRBV5-1 with TRBJ2-5; a weak D assignment points to TRBD2 (5 bases agree). Source material: blood. The CDR3 reads as follows: CASSLAPEGETQYF. The bases read TGCGCCAGCAGCTTGGCACCCGAGGGAGAGACCCAGTACTTC.